The entry that follows covers one T cell receptor beta chain sequence. Its antigen is still unknown. An end of the junction differs from the germline gene, which may be a read error. Looked up from germline, CDR1 is MNHEY and CDR2 is SVGAGI. The CDR3 is made up of 15 amino acids. These data originate in a study of cytomegalovirus exposure and HLA in healthy donors. Both 60 Vbeta primers and 13 Jbeta primers went into the PCR. The protocol was immunoSEQ multiplex PCR, while the TCRdb copy is restricted to in-frame clones and leaves out a portion. The data contain roughly 150,000 clones, 75% of them seen just once; the ten biggest clones take up 6% to 8.5%. Notes on the study in general: Presence/absence analyses assumed roughly uniform sequencing depth across donors. Being productive about 90% or about 30% of the time was typical of most TCR beta V segments in an earlier analysis.

The chain employs TRBV6-5 and TRBJ1-1, with D maybe TRBD1 (6 bases). Sequences were obtained from PBMCs. The receptor was derived from a man aged 25 to 45 in good health and CMV-seronegative. CDR3 DNA: TGTGCCAGTAGTTACTCGACCCAGGGGTTAGCTGAAGCTTTCTTT. Amino acids: CASSYSTQGLAEAFF.